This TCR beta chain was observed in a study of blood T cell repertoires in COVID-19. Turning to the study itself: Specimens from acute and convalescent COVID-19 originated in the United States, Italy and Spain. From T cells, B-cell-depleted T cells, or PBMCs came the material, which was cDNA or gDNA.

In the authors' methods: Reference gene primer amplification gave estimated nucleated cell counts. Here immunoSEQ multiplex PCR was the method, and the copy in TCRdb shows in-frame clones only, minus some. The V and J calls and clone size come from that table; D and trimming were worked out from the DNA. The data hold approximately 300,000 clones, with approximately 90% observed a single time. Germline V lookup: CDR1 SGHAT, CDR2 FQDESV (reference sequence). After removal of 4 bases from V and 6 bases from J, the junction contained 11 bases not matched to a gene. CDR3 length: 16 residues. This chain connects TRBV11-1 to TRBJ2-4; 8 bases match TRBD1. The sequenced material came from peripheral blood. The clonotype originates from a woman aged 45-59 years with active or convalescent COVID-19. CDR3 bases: TGTGCCAGCAGCTCTGACAGGGGAACCGTAGGAAACATTCAGTACTTC. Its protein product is CASSSDRGTVGNIQYF. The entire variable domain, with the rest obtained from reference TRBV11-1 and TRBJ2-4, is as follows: EAEVAQSPRYKITEKSQAVAFWCDPISGHATLYWYRQILGQGPELLVQFQDESVVDDSQLPKDRFSAERLKGVDSTLKIQPAELGDSAMYLCASSSDRGTVGNIQYFGAGTRLSVL.